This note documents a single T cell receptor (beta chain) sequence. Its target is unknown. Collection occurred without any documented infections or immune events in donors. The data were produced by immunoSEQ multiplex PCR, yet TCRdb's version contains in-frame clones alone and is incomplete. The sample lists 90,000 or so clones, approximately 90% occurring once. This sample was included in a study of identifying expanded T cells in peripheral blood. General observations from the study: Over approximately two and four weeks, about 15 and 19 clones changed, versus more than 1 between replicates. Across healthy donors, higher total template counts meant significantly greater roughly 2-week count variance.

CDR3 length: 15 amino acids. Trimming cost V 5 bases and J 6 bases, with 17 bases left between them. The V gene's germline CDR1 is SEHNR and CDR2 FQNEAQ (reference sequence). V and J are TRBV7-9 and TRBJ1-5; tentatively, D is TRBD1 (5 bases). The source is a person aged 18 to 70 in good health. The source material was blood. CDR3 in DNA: TGTGCCAGCAGCCTAAAGGGGATCGAGGGTCAGCCCCAGCATTTT. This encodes CASSLKGIEGQPQHF.